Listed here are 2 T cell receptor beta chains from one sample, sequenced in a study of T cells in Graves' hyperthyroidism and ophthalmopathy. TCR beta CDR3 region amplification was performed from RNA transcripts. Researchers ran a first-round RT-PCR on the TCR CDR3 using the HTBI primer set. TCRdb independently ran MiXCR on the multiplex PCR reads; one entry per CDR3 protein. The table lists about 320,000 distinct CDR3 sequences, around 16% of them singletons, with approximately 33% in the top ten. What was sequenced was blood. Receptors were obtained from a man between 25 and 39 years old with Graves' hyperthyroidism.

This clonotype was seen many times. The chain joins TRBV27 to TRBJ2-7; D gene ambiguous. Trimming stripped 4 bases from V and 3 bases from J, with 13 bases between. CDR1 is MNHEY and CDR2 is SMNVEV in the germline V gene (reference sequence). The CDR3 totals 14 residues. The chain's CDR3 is CASSYRGPGYEQYF. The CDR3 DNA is TGTGCCAGCAGTTACCGAGGACCGGGCTACGAGCAGTACTTC.

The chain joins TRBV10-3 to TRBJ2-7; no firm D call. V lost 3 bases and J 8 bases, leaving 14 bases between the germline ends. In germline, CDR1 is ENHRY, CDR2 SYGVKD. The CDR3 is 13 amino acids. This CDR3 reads CAISEVFQVQQYF. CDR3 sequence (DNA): TGTGCCATCAGTGAAGTATTCCAGGTGCAGCAGTACTTC.